The TCR beta chain described here comes from a study of CD8+ T cells in alopecia areata. Across the whole study: Each of the treated patients was given oral tofacitinib, 5 to 10 mg twice daily, for moderate-to-severe alopecia areata.

This clone was seen a few times. Its antigen is not known. The same CDR3 also results from other DNA sequences found in this sample. The authors extracted RNA and reverse transcribed it into cDNA as the sequencing template. Profiled with immunoSEQ multiplex PCR; TCRdb holds only in-frame clones, not every one. The sample has 110,000 or so clones; less than 70% are singletons. The CDR3 length is 12 residues. Trimming took off 4 bases at V and 2 bases at J, with 2 bases between the two ends. In germline, CDR1 is SGHTA, CDR2 FQGNSA. Noted treatment: oral pan-JAK inhibitor, 5-10 mg twice daily. Obtained from alopecia areata patients were lesional scalp punch biopsies along with peripheral blood. The study's findings and limits: Significant decreases in scalp clonality and expanded CD8+ clones followed tofacitinib treatment. In lesional scalp, particularly from alopecia totalis/universalis, clonality was higher than in normal scalp.

The sample consisted of CD4+ T cells sorted from blood, taken at week 24, from a patient treated with tofacitinib. This sequence originates from a human donor with alopecia areata. This chain joins TRBV7-2 and TRBJ2-2, with D unresolved. CDR3 sequence reads: CASSSNTGELFF. In DNA form, the CDR3 reads TGTGCCAGCAGCTCCAACACCGGGGAGCTGTTTTTT.